The 9 T cell receptor beta chains listed next were all sequenced from one sample in a study of Ad26.COV2.S vaccination and SARS-CoV-2 variants. The repertoire was sequenced with immunoSEQ multiplex PCR; TCRdb's copy has only in-frame clones and lacks some. The sample consists of about 350,000 clones, roughly 85% of them appearing once. The sample's treatment: 15 to 20 received Ad26.COV2.S at low or high dose, single or two shots; roughly 5 received placebo; per-sample allocation not given. Sampling took place 63 days after the first vaccine or placebo injection. The sequenced sample was peripheral blood, obtained in a trial of Ad26.COV2.S vaccine versus placebo. The origin of the receptors is a person between 18 and 59 years old who received the Ad26.COV2.S COVID-19 vaccine or a placebo.

This clone was counted between two and nine times. The genes are TRBV6-5 and TRBJ2-7; D possibly matches TRBD1 or TRBD2 (5 bases each). Deletions cut 5 bases from V and 3 bases from J, with 14 bases between. The CDR3 loop spans 14 amino acids. Germline loops: CDR1 MNHEY, CDR2 SVGAGI. The CDR3 region has the DNA TGTGCCAGCAGTACCCCGGGGCTTAGCTACGAGCAGTACTTC. Residues: CASSTPGLSYEQYF.

The chain is built from TRBV19 and TRBJ2-1; D remains unclear. The CDR3 length is 15 residues. V was cut by 4 bases and J by 0 bases, with 10 bases left in between. Germline V lookup: CDR1 LNHDA, CDR2 SQIVND (reference sequence). In DNA, the CDR3 is TGTGCCAGTAGTACCCAGCATTACTCCTACAATGAGCAGTTCTTC. Its translation: CASSTQHYSYNEQFF.

This chain joins TRBV6-5 and TRBJ2-2; no clear D gene. Germline values: CDR1 MNHEY, CDR2 SVGAGI. This CDR3 is 13 amino acids long. V lost 5 bases to trimming and J lost 5 bases, with 9 bases between them. CDR3: CASSPHGTGELFF. CDR3 DNA sequence: TGTGCCAGCAGTCCCCACGGGACCGGGGAGCTGTTTTTT.

A note on this clone: Other DNA sequences in this specimen translate into the identical CDR3. The chain employs TRBV5-4 and TRBJ2-3; 13 bases are shared with TRBD2. Trimming took 0 bases from V and 5 from J; bases not matched to a gene: 0. The CDR3 covers 15 residues. Germline assignment: CDR1 SGHNT and CDR2 YYREEE (reference sequence). The CDR3 here is CASSLGTSGGDTQYF. For the CDR3, the DNA is TGTGCCAGCAGCTTGGGGACTAGCGGGGGAGATACGCAGTATTTT.

The J gene is TRBJ2-5, the V gene TRBV5-1, with a possible D match to TRBD2 (6 bases). The CDR3 spans 19 residues. CDR1 is SGHRS and CDR2 is YFSETQ in the germline V gene. Deletions cut 3 bases from V and 1 base from J, with 25 bases between. CDR3 loop: CASSSLPGGRSGGQETQYF. The CDR3 DNA sequence: TGCGCCAGCAGCTCCCTCCCCGGGGGAAGGAGCGGAGGCCAAGAGACCCAGTACTTC.

The chain uses TRBV5-4 and TRBJ2-2, with a tentative D call TRBD1 (6 bases). V was cut by 4 bases and J by 6 bases, with 10 bases left in between. Germline CDR1 and CDR2: SGHNT and YYREEE (reference sequence). The CDR3 contains 13 residues. DNA of the CDR3: TGTGCCAGCAGCACAGGACAGCCCGGGGAGCTGTTTTTT. This codes for CASSTGQPGELFF.

The chain employs TRBV6-6 and TRBJ2-1; TRBD2 agrees at 7 bases. This CDR3 region has 16 residues. Looked up from germline, CDR1 is MNHNY and CDR2 is SVGAGI (reference sequence). J lost 5 bases, V lost 5 bases, and 12 bases had no gene match. This chain's CDR3 is CASSDWIAGGDNEQFF. The CDR3 DNA reads TGTGCCAGCAGTGACTGGATAGCGGGTGGGGACAATGAGCAGTTCTTC.

The rearrangement joins TRBV6-2 or TRBV6-3 to TRBJ1-1; TRBD1 might be the D (6 bases). Germline values: CDR1 MNHEY, CDR2 SVGEGT. The CDR3 contains 12 residues. Trimming shortened V by 8 bases and J by 5 bases, and 12 bases separated the two germline ends. CDR3 DNA sequence: TGTGCCAGCCGCCGGGGGCGGACTGAAGCTTTCTTT. It yields the protein CASRRGRTEAFF.

This chain connects TRBV5-4 to TRBJ1-2, with D possibly being TRBD1 (5 bases). CDR3 length: 13 residues. Trimming removed 4 bases at V and 6 bases at J, with 13 bases between. Germline loops: CDR1 SGHNT, CDR2 YYREEE (reference sequence). CDR3 bases: TGTGCCAGCAGCCCCGACAGAATGGATGGCTACACCTTC. It translates to CASSPDRMDGYTF.